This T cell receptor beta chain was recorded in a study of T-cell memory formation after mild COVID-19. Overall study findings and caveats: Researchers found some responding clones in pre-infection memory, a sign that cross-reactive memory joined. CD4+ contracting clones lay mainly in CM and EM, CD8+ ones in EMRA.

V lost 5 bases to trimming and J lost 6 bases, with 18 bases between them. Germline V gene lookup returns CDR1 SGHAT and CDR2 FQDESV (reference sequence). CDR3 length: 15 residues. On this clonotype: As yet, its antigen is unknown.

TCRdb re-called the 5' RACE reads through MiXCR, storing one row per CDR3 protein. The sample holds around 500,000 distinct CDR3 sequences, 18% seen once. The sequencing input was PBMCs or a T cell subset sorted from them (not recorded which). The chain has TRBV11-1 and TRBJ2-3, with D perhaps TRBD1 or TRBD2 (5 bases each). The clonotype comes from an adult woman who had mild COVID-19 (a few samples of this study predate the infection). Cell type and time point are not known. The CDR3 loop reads CASSPDGTRTDTQYF. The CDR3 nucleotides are TGTGCCAGCAGCCCAGACGGGACCCGGACGGATACGCAGTATTTT.